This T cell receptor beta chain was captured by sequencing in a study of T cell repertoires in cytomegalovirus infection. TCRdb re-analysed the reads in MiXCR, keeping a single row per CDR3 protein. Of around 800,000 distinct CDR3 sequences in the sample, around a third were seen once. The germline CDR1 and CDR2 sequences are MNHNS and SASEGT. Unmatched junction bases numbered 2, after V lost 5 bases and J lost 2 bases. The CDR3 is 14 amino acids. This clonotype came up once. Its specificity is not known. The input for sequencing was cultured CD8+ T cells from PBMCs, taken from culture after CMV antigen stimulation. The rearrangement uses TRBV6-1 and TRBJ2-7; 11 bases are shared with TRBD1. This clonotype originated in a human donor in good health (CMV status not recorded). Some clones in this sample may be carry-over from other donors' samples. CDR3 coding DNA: TGTGCCAGCAGTTGGGACAGGGGGACCTACGAGCAGTACGTC. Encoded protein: CASSWDRGTYEQYV.